The rows below give T cell receptor beta chains drawn from one sample of a study of blood T cells in healthy people across ages. TCRdb fed the 5' RACE reads into MiXCR, producing one record per CDR3 protein. This table holds fewer than 1.5 million distinct CDR3 sequences, approximately 38% found once. Source material: blood. These receptors originate from a woman aged 18-30 years in good health. CDR3s include the opening cysteine and the closing phenylalanine or tryptophan. The D gene is left open where the match is weak. The size of a clone is reported for some rows only, either as once, few or many, or as a class for expanded clones.

j_call,clone_size,d_call,v_call,cdr3_aa,cdr3_nt
TRBJ2-1,-,TRBD2,TRBV7-2,CASSRPLREAGEQFF,TGTGCCAGCAGCCGCCCTCTCCGGGAGGCAGGTGAGCAGTTCTTC
TRBJ2-1,-,TRBD2,TRBV5-1,CASSLVSRESYNEQFF,TGCGCCAGCAGCTTGGTCTCGCGGGAGAGCTACAATGAGCAGTTCTTC
TRBJ2-1,-,TRBD2,TRBV7-6,CASSLASGETYNEQFF,TGTGCCAGCAGCTTGGCTAGCGGGGAAACCTACAATGAGCAGTTCTTC
TRBJ2-1,-,TRBD2,TRBV10-1,CASGSGTSGINEQFF,TGCGCCAGCGGATCTGGGACTAGCGGAATCAATGAGCAGTTCTTC
TRBJ2-7,-,TRBD1,TRBV24-1,CASLTRQGYYEQYF,TGTGCCTCCCTAACCCGACAGGGTTACTACGAGCAGTACTTC
TRBJ1-5,few,-,TRBV12-3/TRBV12-4,CASSGTGYSNQPQHF,TGTGCCAGCAGTGGTACAGGATATAGCAATCAGCCCCAGCATTTT
TRBJ1-6,-,-,TRBV7-2,CASSSPPISPLHF,TGTGCCAGCAGTTCCCCCCCCATTTCACCCCTCCACTTT
TRBJ2-6,-,-,TRBV5-1,CASMRGAGANVLTF,TGCGCCAGCATGAGAGGGGCCGGGGCCAACGTCCTGACTTTC
TRBJ2-2,few,TRBD2,TRBV7-3,CASSLASGAGELFF,TGTGCCAGCAGCTTAGCTAGCGGTGCAGGGGAGCTGTTTTTT
TRBJ2-5,-,-,TRBV7-3,CASSLFGQGGGETQYF,TGTGCCAGCAGCCTATTCGGACAGGGAGGGGGAGAGACCCAGTACTTC
TRBJ2-1,-,TRBD1,TRBV7-2,CASSQGQGRDNEQFF,TGTGCCAGCAGCCAAGGACAGGGTCGAGACAATGAGCAGTTCTTC
TRBJ2-4,-,-,TRBV9,CASSATGLGQNIQYF,TGTGCCAGCAGCGCCACGGGGCTCGGCCAAAACATTCAGTACTTC
TRBJ2-7,many,TRBD2,TRBV10-3,CATAPDGGFYEQYF,TGTGCCACCGCGCCTGACGGGGGGTTCTACGAGCAGTACTTC
TRBJ2-2,-,TRBD2,TRBV12-3/TRBV12-4,CASRRLAGTGELFF,TGTGCCAGCAGGCGACTAGCGGGAACCGGGGAGCTGTTTTTT
TRBJ2-7,few,-,TRBV29-1,CSVAPGPSYEQYF,TGCAGCGTTGCACCGGGACCCTCCTACGAGCAGTACTTC
TRBJ2-7,-,TRBD1,TRBV2,CASTPGQGWSYEQYF,TGTGCCAGCACCCCGGGACAGGGCTGGTCCTACGAGCAGTACTTC
TRBJ2-7,few,-,TRBV10-3,CAISEGGFYEQYF,TGTGCCATCAGTGAAGGAGGGTTCTACGAGCAGTACTTC
TRBJ2-1,-,TRBD2,TRBV20-1,CSALAGSQFF,TGCAGTGCTTTAGCGGGCTCGCAGTTCTTC
TRBJ2-7,-,-,TRBV3-1,CASSPPGAPYEQYF,TGTGCCAGCAGCCCCCCGGGGGCCCCCTACGAGCAGTACTTC
TRBJ2-7,-,TRBD1,TRBV10-3,CAISESRTGGYEQYF,TGTGCCATCAGTGAGTCACGGACAGGGGGCTACGAGCAGTACTTC
TRBJ1-1,-,-,TRBV7-8,CASSPFSPLGRREAFF,TGTGCCAGCAGTCCATTCTCTCCGTTAGGGCGCCGTGAAGCTTTCTTT
TRBJ2-3,-,TRBD2,TRBV10-3,CAISQGGTSGRYPDTQYF,TGTGCCATCAGTCAGGGGGGGACTAGCGGGAGATACCCAGATACGCAGTATTTT
TRBJ2-1,-,TRBD2,TRBV9,CASSVDGGSSYNEQFF,TGTGCCAGCAGCGTAGACGGCGGGAGCTCCTACAATGAGCAGTTCTTC
TRBJ2-7,-,-,TRBV6-6,CASSYSTKGGYEQYF,TGTGCCAGCAGTTACTCTACAAAGGGCGGGTACGAGCAGTACTTC
TRBJ2-5,few,TRBD2,TRBV4-1,CASSQRLAGETQYF,TGCGCCAGCAGCCAAAGACTAGCGGGAGAGACCCAGTACTTC
TRBJ2-7,once,-,TRBV20-1,CSASQGYSTYEQYF,TGCAGTGCTAGCCAGGGATACTCCACCTACGAGCAGTACTTC
TRBJ2-1,few,TRBD2,TRBV2,CASKLGLARYNEQFF,TGTGCCAGCAAGTTGGGACTAGCGAGATACAATGAGCAGTTCTTC
TRBJ1-1,few,-,TRBV24-1,CATSDLKGRWDTEAFF,TGTGCCACCAGTGATTTGAAGGGGCGTTGGGATACTGAAGCTTTCTTT
TRBJ2-5,many,TRBD2,TRBV4-2,CASSQEGLAGGYETQYF,TGTGCCAGCAGCCAGGAGGGGCTAGCGGGGGGTTATGAGACCCAGTACTTC
TRBJ2-1,-,-,TRBV15,CATSRGRPRTTNEQFF,TGTGCCACCAGCAGAGGAAGGCCACGAACAACCAATGAGCAGTTCTTC
TRBJ2-3,few,TRBD2,TRBV29-1,CSVSHSGEPTDTQYF,TGCAGCGTTTCACATAGCGGGGAGCCCACAGATACGCAGTATTTT
TRBJ1-5,-,TRBD1,TRBV10-3,CAITDRVNQPQHF,TGTGCCATCACTGACAGGGTCAATCAGCCCCAGCATTTT
TRBJ1-4,few,TRBD1,TRBV11-2,CASSLFLDRGREKLFF,TGTGCCAGCAGCCTTTTCCTTGACAGGGGCCGGGAAAAACTGTTTTTT
TRBJ1-2,-,-,TRBV4-1,CASNEIGRGEGYTF,TGCGCCAGCAACGAAATCGGCAGGGGTGAAGGCTACACCTTC
TRBJ2-7,-,TRBD1,TRBV27,CASSSGTGLWYEQYF,TGTGCCAGCAGTTCGGGGACAGGTTTGTGGTACGAGCAGTACTTC
TRBJ2-1,few,TRBD2,TRBV20-1,CSTRGGTSGRNEQFF,TGCAGTACACGGGGGGGGACTAGCGGGAGGAATGAGCAGTTCTTC
TRBJ1-2,-,-,TRBV28,CASSLNRGRAANYGYTF,TGTGCCAGCAGTTTAAATAGGGGCAGGGCAGCTAACTATGGCTACACCTTC
TRBJ2-1,-,TRBD2,TRBV5-1,CASSLAHSTSGNNEQFF,TGCGCCAGCAGCTTGGCCCATTCGACTAGCGGGAACAATGAGCAGTTCTTC
TRBJ2-7,few,TRBD1,TRBV15,CATSTRTGLVGEQYF,TGTGCCACCAGCACCCGGACAGGGTTGGTTGGCGAGCAGTACTTC
TRBJ1-5,-,-,TRBV6-5,CASTPAGNQPQHF,TGTGCCAGCACCCCGGCGGGGAATCAGCCCCAGCATTTT
TRBJ2-3,-,-,TRBV7-9,CANSSPPTPDTQYF,TGTGCCAACAGCTCCCCCCCGACACCAGATACGCAGTATTTT
TRBJ2-5,-,TRBD1,TRBV4-1,CASSQAPGTGNEQYF,TGCGCCAGCAGCCAAGCTCCCGGGACAGGGAATGAGCAGTACTTC
TRBJ1-6,-,-,TRBV21-1,CATSGVTDSPLHF,TGTGCCACCAGTGGGGTTACGGATTCACCCCTCCACTTT
TRBJ1-1,-,TRBD1,TRBV4-2,CASSQVPQGSWNTEAFF,TGTGCCAGCAGCCAAGTCCCACAGGGGAGCTGGAACACTGAAGCTTTCTTT